These 2 T cell receptor beta chains were all obtained from the same sample, sequenced in a study of immune evolution from preneoplasia to lung adenocarcinoma. Only in-frame clones appear in the TCRdb table, and some are missing; sequencing was by immunoSEQ multiplex PCR. The sample includes more than 4,000 clones, roughly 86% of them seen just once. Sample: FFPE minimally invasive lung adenocarcinoma tissue. The receptors originated from a donor older than 65 with lung adenocarcinoma.

V gene TRBV2 combines with J gene TRBJ2-2, with unresolved D. V was pared by 4 bases and J by 0 bases, with 9 bases between. Germline CDR1 is SNHLY and CDR2 is FYNNEI. This CDR3 has 15 amino acids. The DNA of the CDR3 is TGTGCCAGCAGTGTTCAGCCAACGAACACCGGGGAGCTGTTTTTT. This translates into CASSVQPTNTGELFF.

The V and J genes are TRBV6-1 and TRBJ2-1; TRBD2 aligns across 8 bases. CDR1 is MNHNS and CDR2 is SASEGT in the germline V gene. The CDR3 consists of 14 residues. V was clipped by 5 bases and J by 9 bases; unmatched bases: 9. The CDR3 is CASSMPGLGREQFF. The DNA for the CDR3 is TGTGCCAGCAGTATGCCGGGACTAGGACGTGAGCAGTTCTTC.